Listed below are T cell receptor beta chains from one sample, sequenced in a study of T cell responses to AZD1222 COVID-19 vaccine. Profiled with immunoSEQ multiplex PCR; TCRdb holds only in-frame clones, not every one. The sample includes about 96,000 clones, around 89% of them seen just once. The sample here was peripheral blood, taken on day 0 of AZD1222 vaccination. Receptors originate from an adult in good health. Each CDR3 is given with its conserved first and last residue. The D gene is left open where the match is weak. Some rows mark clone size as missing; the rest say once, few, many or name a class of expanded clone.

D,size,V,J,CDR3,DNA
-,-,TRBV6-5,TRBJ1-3,CASSDRLLGNTIYF,TGTGCCAGCAGCGACAGGCTCCTTGGAAACACCATATATTTT
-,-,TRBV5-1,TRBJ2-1,CASSLMGPEANEQFF,TGCGCCAGCAGCTTGATGGGACCAGAAGCCAATGAGCAGTTCTTC
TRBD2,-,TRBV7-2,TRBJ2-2,CASSLHSGANTGELFF,TGTGCCAGCAGCTTACACAGCGGGGCGAACACCGGGGAGCTGTTTTTT
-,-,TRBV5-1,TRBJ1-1,CASRENTEAFF,TGCGCCAGCAGGGAGAACACTGAAGCTTTCTTT
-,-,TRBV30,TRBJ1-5,CAWSVGAAENQPQHF,TGTGCCTGGAGTGTAGGGGCAGCTGAGAATCAGCCCCAGCATTTT
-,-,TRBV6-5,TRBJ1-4,CASRRVTTNEKLFF,TGTGCCAGCAGGCGCGTTACAACTAATGAAAAACTGTTTTTT
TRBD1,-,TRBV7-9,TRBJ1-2,CASSLDRGYNGYTF,TGTGCCAGCAGCCTAGACAGGGGGTATAATGGCTACACCTTC
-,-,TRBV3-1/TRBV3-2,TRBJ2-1,CASSLQLPGSSKVDEQFF,TGTGCCAGCAGCCTACAGCTACCGGGATCCTCCAAAGTAGATGAGCAGTTCTTC
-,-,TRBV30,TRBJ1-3,CAWMRENTIYF,TGTGCCTGGATGAGGGAAAACACCATATATTTT
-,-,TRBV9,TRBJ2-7,CASSVASSSYEQYF,TGTGCCAGCAGCGTGGCTAGCAGCAGCTACGAGCAGTACTTC
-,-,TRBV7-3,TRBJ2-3,CASSWLGPTDTQYF,TGTGCCAGCAGTTGGCTAGGGCCCACAGATACGCAGTATTTT
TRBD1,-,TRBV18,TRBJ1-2,CASSLQGEGYTF,TGTGCCAGCTCCCTACAGGGGGAAGGCTACACCTTC
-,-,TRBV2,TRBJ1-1,CASSRGLTEAFF,TGTGCCAGCAGTAGAGGGCTCACTGAAGCTTTCTTT
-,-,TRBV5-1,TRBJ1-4,CASSLRPGNEKLFF,TGCGCCAGCAGCTTACGGCCCGGGAATGAAAAACTGTTTTTT
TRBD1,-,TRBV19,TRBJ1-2,CASSQTGGVYGYTF,TGTGCCAGTAGTCAAACAGGGGGCGTCTATGGCTACACCTTC
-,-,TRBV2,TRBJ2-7,CASSVLRVNEQYF,TGTGCCAGCAGTGTTCTCCGAGTCAACGAGCAGTACTTC
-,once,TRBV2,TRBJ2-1,CASSAGQGFGNEQFF,TGTGCCAGCAGTGCCGGACAAGGGTTCGGCAATGAGCAGTTCTTC
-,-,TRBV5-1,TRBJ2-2,CASSLSGAGELFF,TGCGCCAGCAGCTTGTCCGGGGCCGGGGAGCTGTTTTTT
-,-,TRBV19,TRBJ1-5,CASSGQGQPQHF,TGTGCCAGTAGTGGGCAGGGACAGCCCCAGCATTTT
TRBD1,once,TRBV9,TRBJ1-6,CASSVEGGGVVPLHF,TGTGCCAGCAGCGTAGAAGGGGGCGGGGTAGTGCCCCTCCACTTT
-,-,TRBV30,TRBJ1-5,CAWSRGGAARDQPQHF,TGTGCCTGGAGTAGGGGGGGGGCAGCGCGGGATCAGCCCCAGCATTTT
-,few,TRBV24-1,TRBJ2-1,CATSDFLGNEQFF,TGTGCCACCAGTGATTTTCTCGGGAATGAGCAGTTCTTC
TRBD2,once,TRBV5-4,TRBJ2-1,CASSPRLGEGYNEQFF,TGTGCCAGCAGCCCCCGACTTGGGGAGGGCTACAATGAGCAGTTCTTC
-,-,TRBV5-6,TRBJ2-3,CASSLELADTQYF,TGTGCCAGCAGCTTGGAACTAGCAGATACGCAGTATTTT
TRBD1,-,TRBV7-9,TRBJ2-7,CASSYRTGSREQYF,TGTGCCAGCAGCTATAGGACAGGGTCACGCGAGCAGTACTTC
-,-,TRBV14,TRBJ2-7,CASSQDGTKPHEQYF,TGTGCCAGCAGCCAGGACGGGACCAAACCTCACGAGCAGTACTTC
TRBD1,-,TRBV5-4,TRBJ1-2,CASSPGTGGNYGYTF,TGTGCCAGCAGCCCCGGGACAGGGGGCAACTATGGCTACACCTTC
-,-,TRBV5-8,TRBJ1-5,CASSPATEMYQPQHF,TGTGCCAGCAGCCCCGCCACAGAGATGTATCAGCCCCAGCATTTT
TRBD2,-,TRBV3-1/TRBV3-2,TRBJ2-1,CASSAGTSGGNEQFF,TGTGCCAGCAGCGCCGGGACTAGCGGAGGGAATGAGCAGTTCTTC
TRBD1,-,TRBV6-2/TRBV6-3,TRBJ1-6,CASSYARGREPLHF,TGTGCCAGCAGTTACGCCAGGGGGCGCGAACCCCTCCACTTT
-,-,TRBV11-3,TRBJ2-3,CASSKYRGGTHSTDTQYF,TGTGCCAGCAGCAAGTATCGAGGGGGGACACATAGCACAGATACGCAGTATTTT
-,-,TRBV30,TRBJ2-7,CAWSRRGGAYEQYF,TGTGCCTGGAGCCGTAGGGGGGGGGCGTACGAGCAGTACTTC
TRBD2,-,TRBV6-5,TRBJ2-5,CARVAGVETQYF,TGTGCCAGGGTAGCGGGGGTGGAGACCCAGTACTTC
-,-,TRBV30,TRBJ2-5,CAWSGYAPGYF,TGTGCCTGGAGTGGGTACGCACCAGGATACTTC
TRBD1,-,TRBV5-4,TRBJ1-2,CASRLIGQAEGYTF,TGTGCCAGCAGACTTATAGGACAGGCTGAAGGCTACACCTTC
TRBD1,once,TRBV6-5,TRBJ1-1,CASSRDRENTEAFF,TGTGCCAGCAGCAGGGACAGGGAGAACACTGAAGCTTTCTTT
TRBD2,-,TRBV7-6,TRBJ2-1,CASSTSGTYNEQFF,TGTGCCAGCAGCACTAGCGGGACTTACAATGAGCAGTTCTTC
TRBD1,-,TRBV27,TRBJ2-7,CASSPNRGTGGYEQYF,TGTGCCAGCAGTCCCAATAGAGGGACAGGTGGATACGAGCAGTACTTC
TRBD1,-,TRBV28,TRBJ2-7,CASRPGGTSAYEQYF,TGTGCCAGCAGGCCAGGGGGTACATCGGCCTACGAGCAGTACTTC
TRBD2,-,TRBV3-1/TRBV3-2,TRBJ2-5,CASSQAWRGDQETQYF,TGTGCCAGCAGCCAAGCATGGCGGGGGGACCAAGAGACCCAGTACTTC
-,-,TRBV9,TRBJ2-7,CASSVGPRSYEQYF,TGTGCCAGCAGCGTAGGGCCAAGATCCTACGAGCAGTACTTC
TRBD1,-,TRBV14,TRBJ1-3,CASSQPGQGGGNTIYF,TGTGCCAGCAGCCAGCCCGGACAGGGCGGAGGAAACACCATATATTTT
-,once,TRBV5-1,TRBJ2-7,CASSFDPQGTYEQYF,TGCGCCAGCAGCTTTGACCCACAGGGAACCTACGAGCAGTACTTC
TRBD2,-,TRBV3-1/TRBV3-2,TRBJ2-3,CASSQDTSGGNTQYF,TGTGCCAGCAGCCAAGACACTAGCGGGGGGAATACGCAGTATTTT
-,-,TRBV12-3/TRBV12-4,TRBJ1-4,CATARGDSEKLFF,TGTGCCACCGCCCGGGGGGATAGCGAAAAACTGTTTTTT
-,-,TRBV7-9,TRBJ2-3,CASSTAFGSATDTQYF,TGTGCCAGCAGCACGGCCTTTGGGTCGGCGACAGATACGCAGTATTTT
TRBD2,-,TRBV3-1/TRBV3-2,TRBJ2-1,CASSPRTSYSGEQFF,TGTGCCAGCAGCCCCCGGACTAGTTATTCTGGTGAGCAGTTCTTC
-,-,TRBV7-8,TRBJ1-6,CASSFETGNSPLHF,TGTGCCAGCAGCTTCGAAACGGGGAATTCACCCCTCCACTTT
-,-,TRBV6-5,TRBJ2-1,CASSLLGDNEQFF,TGTGCCAGCTCTCTTCTTGGGGACAATGAGCAGTTCTTC
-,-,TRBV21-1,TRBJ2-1,CASSNVRRGSSYNEQFF,TGTGCCAGCAGCAACGTCCGTCGAGGAAGCTCCTACAATGAGCAGTTCTTC
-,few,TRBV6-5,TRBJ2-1,CASRRGGEQFF,TGTGCCAGCAGGAGGGGAGGTGAGCAGTTCTTC
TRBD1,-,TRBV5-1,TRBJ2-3,CASSTQGAGTDTQYF,TGCGCCAGCAGCACACAGGGGGCTGGTACAGATACGCAGTATTTT
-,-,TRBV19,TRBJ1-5,CASSILGGRGNQPQHF,TGTGCCAGTAGTATCTTGGGGGGTCGTGGCAATCAGCCCCAGCATTTT
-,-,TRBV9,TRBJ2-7,CASSVGLGTLPYEQYF,TGTGCCAGCAGCGTAGGATTGGGGACACTTCCCTACGAGCAGTACTTC
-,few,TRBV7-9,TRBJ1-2,CASSVTQYGYTF,TGTGCCAGCAGCGTGACTCAGTATGGCTACACCTTC
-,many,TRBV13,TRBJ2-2,CASTARVMLGELFF,TGTGCCAGCACCGCCCGGGTGATGCTCGGGGAGCTGTTTTTT
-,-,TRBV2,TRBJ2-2,CASTRTGNTGELFF,TGTGCCAGCACGCGGACGGGAAACACCGGGGAGCTGTTTTTT